This paragraph covers one TCR beta chain sequence. Its antigen is unidentified. Treatment noted: 15 to 20 received Ad26.COV2.S at low or high dose, single or two shots; 5 received placebo; per-sample allocation not given. Sampling was done on day 63 after the first vaccine or placebo injection. This adult donor, from Boston, was 18-55 years old. These data come from a study of Ad26.COV2.S vaccination and SARS-CoV-2 variants. On the study more broadly: The donor was enrolled in the Ad26.COV2.S arm of the COV1001 trial. Once or twice, 56 days apart, Ad26.COV2.S was delivered intramuscularly. Study outcomes and limitations: Once vaccination had occurred, spike-specific CD8+ and CD4+ T cell responses reportedly showed substantial breadth.

Germline lookup yields CDR1 SGHAT and CDR2 FQNNGV. Trimming removed 4 bases at V and 6 bases at J, with 16 bases between. This CDR3 has 14 amino acids. TCRdb's copy holds only in-frame clones and misses some; the assay was immunoSEQ multiplex PCR. The data hold over 400,000 clones, with less than 95% observed a single time. Sequenced material: peripheral blood, taken in a trial of Ad26.COV2.S vaccine versus placebo. This receptor was identified in a person aged 18-60 years who received the Ad26.COV2.S COVID-19 vaccine or a placebo. The J gene is TRBJ2-7, the V gene TRBV11-2; D gene uncertain. Here the CDR3 reads CASSSLVFPSEQYF. DNA of the CDR3: TGTGCCAGCAGCTCTTTAGTCTTTCCCTCCGAGCAGTACTTC.